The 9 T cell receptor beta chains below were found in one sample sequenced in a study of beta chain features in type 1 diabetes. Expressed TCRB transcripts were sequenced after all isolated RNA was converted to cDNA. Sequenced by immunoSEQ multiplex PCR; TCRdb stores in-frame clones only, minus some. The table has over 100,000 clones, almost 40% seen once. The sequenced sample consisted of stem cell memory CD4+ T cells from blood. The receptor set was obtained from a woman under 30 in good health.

For the CDR3, the DNA is TGTGCCAGCATCGGGGGGTCGCTTACGCTACTCTATAATGAGCAGTTCTTC. It encodes CASIGGSLTLLYNEQFF. The V gene is TRBV28, the J gene TRBJ2-1; TRBD2 aligns across 7 bases. CDR3 length: 17 amino acids. Germline CDR1 reads MDHEN; CDR2 reads SYDVKM. With V trimmed by 7 bases and J by 7 bases, 19 bases remained unmatched.

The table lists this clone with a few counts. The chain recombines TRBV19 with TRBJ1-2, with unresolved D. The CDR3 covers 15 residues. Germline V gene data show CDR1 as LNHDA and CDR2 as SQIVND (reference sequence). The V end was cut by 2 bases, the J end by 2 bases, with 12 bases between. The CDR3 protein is CASSIIRTGNYGYTF. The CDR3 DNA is TGTGCCAGTAGTATAATCCGGACGGGGAACTATGGCTACACCTTC.

The CDR3 DNA sequence: TGTGCCAGCAGCCAAGGGCTGCCGTTAACCTACAATGAGCAGTTCTTC. The encoded protein is CASSQGLPLTYNEQFF. This chain connects TRBV4-2 to TRBJ2-1; D is unresolved. The CDR3 is 16 amino acids. Germline V gives CDR1 LGHNA, CDR2 YNFKEQ. The germline V and J ends were trimmed by 1 base and 2 bases, with 12 bases remaining between them.

The CDR3 loop is CATRAGPYNEQFF. The CDR3 DNA reads as TGTGCCACCAGAGCGGGGCCATACAATGAGCAGTTCTTC. The chain joins TRBV19 to TRBJ2-1, with 7 bases that match TRBD2. The CDR3 covers 13 residues. The junction had 7 bases not matched to a gene; V was cut back by 10 bases and J by 4 bases. CDR1 and CDR2 from the germline V gene are LNHDA and SQIVND (reference sequence).

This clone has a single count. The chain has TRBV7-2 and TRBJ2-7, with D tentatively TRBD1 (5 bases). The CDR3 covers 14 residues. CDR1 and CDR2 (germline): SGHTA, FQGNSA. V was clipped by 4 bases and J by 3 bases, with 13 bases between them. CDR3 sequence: CASSSGHLNYEQYF. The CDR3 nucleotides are TGTGCCAGCAGCTCCGGACACTTGAACTACGAGCAGTACTTC.

CDR3 amino acids: CASSTGPTSGRDTQYF. In DNA, the CDR3 is TGTGCCAGCAGCACCGGCCCTACTAGCGGGAGGGATACGCAGTATTTT. The chain joins TRBV5-4 to TRBJ2-3; TRBD2 agrees at 12 bases. This CDR3 has 16 residues. V was clipped by 4 bases and J by 6 bases; unmatched bases: 9. Germline V gene sequence: CDR1 SGHNT, CDR2 YYREEE (reference sequence).

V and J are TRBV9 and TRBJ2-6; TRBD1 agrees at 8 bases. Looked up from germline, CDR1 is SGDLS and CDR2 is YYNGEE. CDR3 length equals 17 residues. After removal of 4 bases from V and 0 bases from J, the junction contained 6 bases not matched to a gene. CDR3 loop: CASSPWTGTSGANVLTF. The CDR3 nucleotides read TGTGCCAGCAGCCCGTGGACAGGGACCTCTGGGGCCAACGTCCTGACTTTC.

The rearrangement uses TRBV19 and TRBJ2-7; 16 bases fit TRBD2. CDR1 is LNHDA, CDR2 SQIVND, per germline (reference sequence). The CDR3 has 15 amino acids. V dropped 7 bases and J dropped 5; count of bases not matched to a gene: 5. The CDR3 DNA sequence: TGTGCCAGTACCGGGACTAGCGGGAGGGTTAACGAGCAGTACTTC. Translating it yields CASTGTSGRVNEQYF.

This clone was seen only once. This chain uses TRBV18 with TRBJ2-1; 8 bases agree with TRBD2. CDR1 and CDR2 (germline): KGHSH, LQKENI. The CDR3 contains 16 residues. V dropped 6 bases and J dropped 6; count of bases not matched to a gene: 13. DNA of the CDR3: TGTGCCAGCTCCGGAAGGGATAGCGGGACGGGCAATGAGCAGTTCTTC. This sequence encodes CASSGRDSGTGNEQFF.